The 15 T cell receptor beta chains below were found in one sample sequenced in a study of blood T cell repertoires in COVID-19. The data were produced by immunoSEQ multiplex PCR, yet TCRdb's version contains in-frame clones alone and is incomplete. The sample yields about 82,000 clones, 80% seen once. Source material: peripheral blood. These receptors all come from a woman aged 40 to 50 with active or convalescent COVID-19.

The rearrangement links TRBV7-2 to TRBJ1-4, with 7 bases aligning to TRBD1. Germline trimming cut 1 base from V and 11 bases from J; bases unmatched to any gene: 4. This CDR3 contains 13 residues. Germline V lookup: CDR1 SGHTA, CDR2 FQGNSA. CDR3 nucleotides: TGTGCCAGCAGCTTAGAAAAGGGACAGAAACTGTTTTTT. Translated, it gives CASSLEKGQKLFF. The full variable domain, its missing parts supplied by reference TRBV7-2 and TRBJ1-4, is GAGVSQSPSNKVTEKGKDVELRCDPISGHTALYWYRQSLGQGLEFLIYFQGNSAPDKSGLPSDRFSAERTGGSVSTLTIQRTQQEDSAVYLCASSLEKGQKLFFGSGTQLSVL.

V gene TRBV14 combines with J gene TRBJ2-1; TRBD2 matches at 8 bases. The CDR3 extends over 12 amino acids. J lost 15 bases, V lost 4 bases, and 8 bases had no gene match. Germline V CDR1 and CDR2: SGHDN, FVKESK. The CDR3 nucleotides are TGTGCCAGCAGCCGATCGGGGGGGGTTCTGTTCTTC. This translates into CASSRSGGVLFF.

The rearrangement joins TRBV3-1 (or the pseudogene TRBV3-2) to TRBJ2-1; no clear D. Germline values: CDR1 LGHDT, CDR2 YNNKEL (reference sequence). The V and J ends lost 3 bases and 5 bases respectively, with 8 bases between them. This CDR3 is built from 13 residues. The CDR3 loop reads CASSQTLDNEQFF. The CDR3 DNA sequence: TGTGCCAGCAGCCAGACTCTAGACAATGAGCAGTTCTTC.

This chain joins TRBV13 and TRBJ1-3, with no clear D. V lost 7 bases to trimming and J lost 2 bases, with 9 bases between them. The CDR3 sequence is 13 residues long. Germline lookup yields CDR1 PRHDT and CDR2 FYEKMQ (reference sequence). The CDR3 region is CASKISPGNTIYF. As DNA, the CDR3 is TGTGCCAGCAAAATCTCCCCTGGAAACACCATATATTTT.

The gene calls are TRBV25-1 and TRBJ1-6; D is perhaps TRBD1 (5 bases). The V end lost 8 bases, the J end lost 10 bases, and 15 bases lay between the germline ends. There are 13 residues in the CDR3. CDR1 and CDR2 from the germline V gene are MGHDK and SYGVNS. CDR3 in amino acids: CASGDVGSSPLHF. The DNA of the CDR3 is TGTGCCAGCGGGGACGTCGGGAGCTCACCCCTCCACTTT. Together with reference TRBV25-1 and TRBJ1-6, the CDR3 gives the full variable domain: EADIYQTPRYLVIGTGKKITLECSQTMGHDKMYWYQQDPGMELHLIHYSYGVNSTEKGDLSSESTVSRIRTEHFPLTLESARPSHTSQYLCASGDVGSSPLHFGNGTRLTVT.

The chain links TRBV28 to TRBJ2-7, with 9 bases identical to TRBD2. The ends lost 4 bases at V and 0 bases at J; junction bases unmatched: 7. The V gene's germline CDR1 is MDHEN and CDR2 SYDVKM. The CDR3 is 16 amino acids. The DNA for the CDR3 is TGTGCCAGCAGTTCCCCCCTTAGCGGGAGCTCCTACGAGCAGTACTTC. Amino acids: CASSSPLSGSSYEQYF.

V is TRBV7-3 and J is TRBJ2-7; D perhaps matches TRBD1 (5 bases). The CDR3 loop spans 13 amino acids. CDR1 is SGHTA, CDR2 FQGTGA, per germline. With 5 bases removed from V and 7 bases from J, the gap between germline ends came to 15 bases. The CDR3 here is CASSPQGLGEQYF. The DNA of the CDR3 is TGTGCCAGCAGCCCCCAGGGTTTAGGAGAGCAGTACTTC.

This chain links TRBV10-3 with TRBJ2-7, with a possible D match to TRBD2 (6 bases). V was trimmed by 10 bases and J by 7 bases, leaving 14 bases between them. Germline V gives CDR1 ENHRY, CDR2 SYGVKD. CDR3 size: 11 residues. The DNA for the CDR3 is TGTGCCACAGCGGGTCTAGCTGAGCAGTACTTC. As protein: CATAGLAEQYF.

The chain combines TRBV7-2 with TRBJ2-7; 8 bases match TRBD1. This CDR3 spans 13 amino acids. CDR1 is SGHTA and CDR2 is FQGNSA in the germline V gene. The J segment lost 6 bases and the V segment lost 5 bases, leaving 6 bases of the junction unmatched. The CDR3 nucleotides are TGTGCCAGCAGCCGCCTCAGGGGGCGCGAGCAGTACTTC. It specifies CASSRLRGREQYF.

This chain's CDR3 is CASSPTGDRVTF. The CDR3 DNA reads TGTGCCAGCAGCCCCACGGGGGACAGGGTCACCTTC. The rearrangement links TRBV7-3 to TRBJ1-2; 9 nucleotides line up with TRBD1. Germline CDR1 is SGHTA and CDR2 is FQGTGA. V lost 5 bases, J lost 13 bases, and 8 bases stayed unmatched. The CDR3 is made up of 12 amino acids.

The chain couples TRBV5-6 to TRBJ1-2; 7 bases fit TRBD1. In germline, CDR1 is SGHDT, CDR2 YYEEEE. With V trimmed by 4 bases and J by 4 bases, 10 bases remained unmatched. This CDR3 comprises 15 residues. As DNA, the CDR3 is TGTGCCAGCAGCCTACCGGGACAGCCACCCTATGGCTACACCTTC. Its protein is CASSLPGQPPYGYTF.

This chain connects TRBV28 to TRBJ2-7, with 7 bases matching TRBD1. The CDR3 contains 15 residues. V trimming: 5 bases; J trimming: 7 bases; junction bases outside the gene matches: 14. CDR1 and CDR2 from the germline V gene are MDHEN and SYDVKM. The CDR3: CASSPRDSLNYEQYF. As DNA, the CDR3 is TGTGCCAGCAGTCCCCGGGACAGCCTTAATTATGAGCAGTACTTC.

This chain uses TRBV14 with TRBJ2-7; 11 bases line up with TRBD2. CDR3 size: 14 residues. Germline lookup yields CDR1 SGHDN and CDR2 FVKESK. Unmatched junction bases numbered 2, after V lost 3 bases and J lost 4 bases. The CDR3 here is CASSHGTSGYEQYF. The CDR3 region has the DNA TGTGCCAGCAGCCATGGGACTAGCGGTTACGAGCAGTACTTC.

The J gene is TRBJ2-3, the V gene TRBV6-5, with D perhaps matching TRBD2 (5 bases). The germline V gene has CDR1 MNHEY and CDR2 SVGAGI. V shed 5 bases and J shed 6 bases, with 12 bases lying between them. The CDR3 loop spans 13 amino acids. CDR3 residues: CASSRVRRDTQYF. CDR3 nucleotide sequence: TGTGCCAGCAGTAGGGTAAGGAGGGATACGCAGTATTTT.

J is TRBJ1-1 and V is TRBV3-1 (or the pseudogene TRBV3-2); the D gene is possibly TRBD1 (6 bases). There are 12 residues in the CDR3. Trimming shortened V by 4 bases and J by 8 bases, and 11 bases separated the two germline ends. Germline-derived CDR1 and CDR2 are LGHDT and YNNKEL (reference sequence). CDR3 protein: CASSPQGSEAFF. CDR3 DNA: TGTGCCAGCAGCCCTCAGGGGTCCGAAGCTTTCTTT.